This passage covers 10 T cell receptor beta chains from one sample sequenced in a study of blood T cell repertoires in COVID-19. The repertoire was sequenced with immunoSEQ multiplex PCR; TCRdb's copy has only in-frame clones and lacks some. The table lists roughly 180,000 clones, around four fifths of them singletons. Source material: PBMCs or T cells enriched from blood (not recorded which). The receptors stem from a woman between 45 and 60 years old who had recovered from COVID-19.

The rearrangement uses TRBV6-5 and TRBJ2-1; TRBD2 agrees at 11 bases. The CDR3 consists of 15 residues. From germline, CDR1 is MNHEY and CDR2 SVGAGI. After removal of 4 bases from V and 8 bases from J, the junction contained 7 bases not matched to a gene. CDR3 sequence: CASSFQLAGEDEQFF. The CDR3 DNA reads TGTGCCAGCAGTTTTCAACTAGCGGGAGAGGATGAGCAGTTCTTC.

Here the CDR3 DNA reads TGTGCCAGCAGTGTACGGCGGGAGACCCAGTACTTC. Protein sequence: CASSVRRETQYF. This chain uses TRBV25-1 with TRBJ2-5; D ambiguous. Trimming took off 4 bases at V and 5 bases at J, with 8 bases between the two ends. Germline V gives CDR1 MGHDK, CDR2 SYGVNS. The CDR3 sequence is 12 residues long.

With respect to this clone: The sample holds other DNA sequences that translate to the same CDR3. The chain carries TRBV12-3 or TRBV12-4 and TRBJ1-2; TRBD1 is a possible D gene (6 bases). V lost 3 bases and J 5 bases, leaving 10 bases between the germline ends. CDR3 length: 13 amino acids. As DNA, the CDR3 is TGTGCCAGCAGTTTGGGGGGGCTGTATGGCTACACCTTC. It translates to CASSLGGLYGYTF.

The CDR3 nucleotides are TGTGCCAGCAGTCCGACAGGGGAAAACACTGAAGCTTTCTTT. Protein product: CASSPTGENTEAFF. The rearrangement joins TRBV28 to TRBJ1-1, with 8 bases matching TRBD1. V lost 5 bases to trimming and J lost 2 bases; unmatched junction nucleotides: 4. The CDR3 is 14 amino acids. The germline CDR1 and CDR2 sequences are MDHEN and SYDVKM.

This sequence joins TRBV7-9 and TRBJ1-4; 11 bases are a match to TRBD1. The trim removed 5 bases at V and 7 bases at J, leaving 3 bases unmatched. The CDR3 spans 14 residues. CDR1 is SEHNR and CDR2 is FQNEAQ in the germline V gene (reference sequence). The CDR3 spells CASSQDRGREKLFF. The DNA of the CDR3 is TGTGCCAGCAGCCAGGACAGGGGGCGTGAAAAACTGTTTTTT.

The chain has TRBV6-2 or TRBV6-3 and TRBJ2-1; perhaps TRBD2 as D (7 bases). Trimming left V 2 bases short and J 0 bases short, with 11 bases between. The germline gives CDR1 MNHEY, CDR2 SVGEGT. The CDR3 is 16 residues long. The CDR3 coding sequence is TGTGCCAGCAGTTACGGGGGGGGGCGCTCCTACAATGAGCAGTTCTTC. Amino acid sequence: CASSYGGGRSYNEQFF.

This clone has only one observation. CDR3 bases: TGTGCCAGCAGTTTAGTTCAGGGTGCTCTTGAAGCTTTCTTT. Translating it yields CASSLVQGALEAFF. The chain has TRBV28 and TRBJ1-1, with a tentative D call TRBD1 (5 bases). Trimming took 2 bases from V and 7 from J, leaving 14 bases between them. Germline V gene lookup returns CDR1 MDHEN and CDR2 SYDVKM. The CDR3 contains 14 residues.

The chain uses TRBV18 and TRBJ1-3; D call uncertain. The germline V and J ends were trimmed by 6 bases and 0 bases, with 18 bases remaining between them. CDR1 is KGHSH and CDR2 is LQKENI in the germline V gene. This CDR3 contains 17 residues. This CDR3 reads CASSNLGSLNSGNTIYF. The DNA for the CDR3 is TGTGCCAGCTCCAACCTAGGCAGCCTTAACTCTGGAAACACCATATATTTT.

This rearrangement joins TRBV2 to TRBJ1-5, with a weak D call TRBD1 (6 bases). Germline CDR1 reads SNHLY; CDR2 reads FYNNEI. V lost 6 bases to trimming and J lost 2 bases, with 8 bases between them. This CDR3 comprises 13 residues. CDR3 region: CASRRQGNQPQHF. The CDR3 bases are TGTGCCAGCAGGAGACAGGGCAATCAGCCCCAGCATTTT.

The chain carries TRBV30 and TRBJ1-5; TRBD1 is a possible D gene (5 bases). With 0 bases removed from V and 0 bases from J, the gap between germline ends came to 9 bases. The CDR3 covers 15 residues. Per germline, CDR1 GTSNPN and CDR2 SVGIG (reference sequence). The CDR3 DNA follows: TGTGCCTGGAGTGTGGGGCCGAATAGCAATCAGCCCCAGCATTTT. It specifies CAWSVGPNSNQPQHF.